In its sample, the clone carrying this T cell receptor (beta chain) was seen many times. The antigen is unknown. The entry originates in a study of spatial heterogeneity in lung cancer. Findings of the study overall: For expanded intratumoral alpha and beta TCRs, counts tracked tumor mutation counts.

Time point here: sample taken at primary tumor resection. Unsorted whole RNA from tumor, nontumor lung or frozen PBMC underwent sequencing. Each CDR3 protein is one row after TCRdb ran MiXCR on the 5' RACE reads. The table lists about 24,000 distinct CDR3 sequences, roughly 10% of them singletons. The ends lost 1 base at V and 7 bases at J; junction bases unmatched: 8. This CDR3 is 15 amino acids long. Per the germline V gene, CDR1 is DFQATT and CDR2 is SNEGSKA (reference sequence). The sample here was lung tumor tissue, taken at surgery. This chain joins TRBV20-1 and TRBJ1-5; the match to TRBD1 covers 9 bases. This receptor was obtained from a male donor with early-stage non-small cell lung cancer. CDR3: CSARVQQGAGQPQHF. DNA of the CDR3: TGCAGTGCTAGAGTTCAACAGGGGGCAGGGCAGCCCCAGCATTTT.